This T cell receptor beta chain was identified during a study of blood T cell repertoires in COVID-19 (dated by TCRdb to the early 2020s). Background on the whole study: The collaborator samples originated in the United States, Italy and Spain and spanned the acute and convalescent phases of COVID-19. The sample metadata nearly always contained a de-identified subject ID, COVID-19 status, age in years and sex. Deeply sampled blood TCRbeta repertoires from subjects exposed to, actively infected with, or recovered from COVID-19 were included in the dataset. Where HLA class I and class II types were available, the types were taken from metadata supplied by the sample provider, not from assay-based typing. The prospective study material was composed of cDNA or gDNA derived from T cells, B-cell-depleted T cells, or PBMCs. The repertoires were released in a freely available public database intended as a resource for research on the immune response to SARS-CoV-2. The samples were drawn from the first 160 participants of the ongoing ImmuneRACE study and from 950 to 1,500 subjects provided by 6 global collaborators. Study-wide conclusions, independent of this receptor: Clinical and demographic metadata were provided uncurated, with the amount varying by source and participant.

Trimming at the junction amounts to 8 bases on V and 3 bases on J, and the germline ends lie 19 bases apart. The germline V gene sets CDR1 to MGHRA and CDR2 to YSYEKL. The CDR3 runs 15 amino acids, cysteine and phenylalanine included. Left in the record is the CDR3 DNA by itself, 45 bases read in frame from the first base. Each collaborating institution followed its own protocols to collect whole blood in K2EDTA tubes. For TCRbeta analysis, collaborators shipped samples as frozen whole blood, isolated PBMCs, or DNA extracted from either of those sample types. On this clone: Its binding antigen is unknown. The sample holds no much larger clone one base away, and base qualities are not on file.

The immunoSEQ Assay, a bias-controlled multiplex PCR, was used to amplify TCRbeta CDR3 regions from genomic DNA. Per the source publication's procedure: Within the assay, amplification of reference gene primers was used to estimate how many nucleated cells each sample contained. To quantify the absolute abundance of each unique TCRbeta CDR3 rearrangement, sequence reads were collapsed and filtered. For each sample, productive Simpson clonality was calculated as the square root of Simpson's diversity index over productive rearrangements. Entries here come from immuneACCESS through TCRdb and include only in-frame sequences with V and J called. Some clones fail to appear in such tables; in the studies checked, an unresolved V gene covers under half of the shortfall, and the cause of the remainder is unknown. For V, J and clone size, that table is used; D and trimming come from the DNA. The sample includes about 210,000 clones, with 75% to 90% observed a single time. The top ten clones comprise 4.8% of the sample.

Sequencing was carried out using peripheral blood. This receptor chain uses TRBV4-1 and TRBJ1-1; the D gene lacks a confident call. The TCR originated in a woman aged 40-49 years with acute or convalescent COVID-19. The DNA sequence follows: TGCGCCAGCGGGCTGTCTCGCGCCGGGGACACTGAAGCTTTCTTT. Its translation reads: CASGLSRAGDTEAFF.